The subject of this entry is one T cell receptor (beta chain). Antigen unknown. This sample was included in a study of cytomegalovirus exposure and HLA in healthy donors. The PCR used 60 Vbeta and 13 Jbeta primers. Assay used: immunoSEQ multiplex PCR; TCRdb lists only in-frame clones, some missing. This table holds 100,000 to 150,000 clones, around three quarters found once. The study, taken as a whole, reports: In most subjects, TCR beta sequences reportedly gave accurate predictions of HLA-A and HLA-B alleles.

Per the germline V gene, CDR1 is SQVTM and CDR2 is ANQGSEA. Germline trimming cut 6 bases from V and 0 bases from J; bases unmatched to any gene: 12. The CDR3 length is 16 residues. This chain connects TRBV29-1 to TRBJ1-2, with 8 bases matching TRBD1. Sample: PBMCs. This TCR derives from a female donor in good health and CMV-seronegative. The CDR3 region is CSVRSMTGATNYGYTF. The CDR3, as DNA: TGCAGCGTGCGCAGTATGACAGGGGCAACTAACTATGGCTACACCTTC.